The entry below describes one TCR beta chain. Germline CDR1 SGHRS, CDR2 YFSETQ. This CDR3 is built from 16 residues. V was pared by 4 bases and J by 0 bases, with 13 bases between. TCRdb keeps only in-frame clones here, not all; method: immunoSEQ multiplex PCR. In the table there are approximately 86,000 clones, roughly 86% of which are singletons. The data were taken from a study of control samples from healthy donors and cancer patients. The TCR was taken from a man aged 25-40 years in good health. The chain combines TRBV5-1 with TRBJ2-2; no definite D call. Material for sequencing was blood. The CDR3 loop reads CASSPRFTANTGELFF. CDR3 sequence (DNA): TGCGCCAGCAGCCCCCGATTTACCGCGAACACCGGGGAGCTGTTTTTT.